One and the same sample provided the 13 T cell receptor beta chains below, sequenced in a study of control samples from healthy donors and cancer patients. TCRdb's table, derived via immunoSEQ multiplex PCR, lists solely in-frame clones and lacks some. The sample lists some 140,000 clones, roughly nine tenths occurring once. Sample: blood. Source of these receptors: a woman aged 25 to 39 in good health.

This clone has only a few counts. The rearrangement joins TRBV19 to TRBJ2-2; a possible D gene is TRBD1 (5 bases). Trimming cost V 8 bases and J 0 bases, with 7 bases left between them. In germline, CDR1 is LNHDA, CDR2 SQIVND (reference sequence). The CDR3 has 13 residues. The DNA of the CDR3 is TGTGCCAGTTTAGGGGCGAACACCGGGGAGCTGTTTTTT. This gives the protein CASLGANTGELFF.

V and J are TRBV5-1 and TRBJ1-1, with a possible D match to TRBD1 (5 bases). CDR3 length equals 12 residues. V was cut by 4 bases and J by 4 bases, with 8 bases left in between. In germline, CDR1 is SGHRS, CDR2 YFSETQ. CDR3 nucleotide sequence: TGCGCCAGCAGCGGCGGGGGCACTGAAGCTTTCTTT. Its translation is CASSGGGTEAFF.

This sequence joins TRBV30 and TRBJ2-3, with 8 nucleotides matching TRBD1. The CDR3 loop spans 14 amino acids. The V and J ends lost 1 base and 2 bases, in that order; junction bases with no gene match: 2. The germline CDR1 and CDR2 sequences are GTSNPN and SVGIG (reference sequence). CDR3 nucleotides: TGTGCCTGGAGTGGACAGGGGCTCACAGATACGCAGTATTTT. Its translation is CAWSGQGLTDTQYF.

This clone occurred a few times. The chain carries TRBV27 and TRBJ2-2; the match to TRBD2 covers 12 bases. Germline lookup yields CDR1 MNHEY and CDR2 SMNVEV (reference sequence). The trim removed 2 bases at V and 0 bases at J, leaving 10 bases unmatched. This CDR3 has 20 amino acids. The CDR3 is CASSLLLRTSGATNTGELFF. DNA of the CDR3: TGTGCCAGCAGTTTACTCTTGAGGACTAGCGGGGCTACGAACACCGGGGAGCTGTTTTTT.

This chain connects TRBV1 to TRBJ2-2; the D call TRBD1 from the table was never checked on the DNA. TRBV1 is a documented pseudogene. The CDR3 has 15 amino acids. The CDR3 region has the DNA TGCACCAGCAGCCAAGAGGCCCTGAACACCGGGGAGCTGTTTTTT. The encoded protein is CTSSQEALNTGELFF.

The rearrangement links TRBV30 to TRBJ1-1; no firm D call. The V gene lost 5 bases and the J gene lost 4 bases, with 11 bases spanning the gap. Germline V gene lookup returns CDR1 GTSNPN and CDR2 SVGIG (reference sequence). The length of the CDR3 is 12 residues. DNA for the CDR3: TGTGCCTGGGCCATTTGGGGCACTGAAGCTTTCTTT. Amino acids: CAWAIWGTEAFF.

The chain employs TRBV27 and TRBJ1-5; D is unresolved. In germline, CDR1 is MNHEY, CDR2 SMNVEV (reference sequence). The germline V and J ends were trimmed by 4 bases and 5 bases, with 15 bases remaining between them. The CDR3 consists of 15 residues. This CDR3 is CASSSGTQTHQPQHF. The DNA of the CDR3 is TGTGCCAGCAGTTCGGGAACTCAGACGCATCAGCCCCAGCATTTT.

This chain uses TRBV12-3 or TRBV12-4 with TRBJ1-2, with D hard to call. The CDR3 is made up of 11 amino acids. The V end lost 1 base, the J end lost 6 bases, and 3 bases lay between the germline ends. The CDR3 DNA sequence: TGTGCCAGCAGTTTAGTAGATGGCTACACCTTC. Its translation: CASSLVDGYTF.

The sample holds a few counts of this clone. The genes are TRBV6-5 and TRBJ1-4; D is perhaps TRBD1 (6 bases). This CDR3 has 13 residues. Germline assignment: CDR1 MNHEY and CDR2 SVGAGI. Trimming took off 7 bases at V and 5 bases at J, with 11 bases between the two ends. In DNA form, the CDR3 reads TGTGCCAGCACCCAGGGGTCGAATGAAAAACTGTTTTTT. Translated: CASTQGSNEKLFF.

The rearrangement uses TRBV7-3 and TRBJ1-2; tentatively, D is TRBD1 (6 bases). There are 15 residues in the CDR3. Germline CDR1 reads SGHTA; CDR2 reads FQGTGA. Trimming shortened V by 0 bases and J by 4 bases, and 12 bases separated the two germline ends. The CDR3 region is CASSLTADSVYGYTF. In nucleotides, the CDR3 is TGTGCCAGCAGCTTAACGGCGGACAGCGTCTATGGCTACACCTTC.

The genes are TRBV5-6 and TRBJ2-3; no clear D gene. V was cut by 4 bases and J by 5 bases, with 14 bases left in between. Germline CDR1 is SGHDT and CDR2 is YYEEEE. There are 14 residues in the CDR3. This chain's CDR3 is CASSQSGLGDTQYF. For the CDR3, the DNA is TGTGCCAGCAGCCAATCAGGTCTTGGAGATACGCAGTATTTT. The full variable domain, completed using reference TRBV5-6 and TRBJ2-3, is DAGVTQSPTHLIKTRGQQVTLRCSPKSGHDTVSWYQQALGQGPQFIFQYYEEEERQRGNFPDRFSGHQFPNYSSELNVNALLLGDSALYLCASSQSGLGDTQYFGPGTRLTVL.

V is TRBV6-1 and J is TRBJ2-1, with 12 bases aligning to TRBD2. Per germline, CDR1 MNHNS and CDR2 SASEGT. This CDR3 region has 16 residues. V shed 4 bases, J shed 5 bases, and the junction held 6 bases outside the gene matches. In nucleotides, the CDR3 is TGTGCCAGCAGTGGCCAAAGGACTAGCGGGAACAATGAGCAGTTCTTC. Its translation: CASSGQRTSGNNEQFF.

The CDR3 spells CASRNSGGGYTF. The CDR3 DNA follows: TGTGCCAGCAGGAACTCAGGGGGTGGCTACACCTTC. The chain couples TRBV6-5 to TRBJ1-2; TRBD1 agrees at 7 bases. The V segment lost 6 bases and the J segment 7 bases; nucleotides outside the gene matches: 5. The CDR3 is made up of 12 amino acids. The germline gives CDR1 MNHEY, CDR2 SVGAGI.